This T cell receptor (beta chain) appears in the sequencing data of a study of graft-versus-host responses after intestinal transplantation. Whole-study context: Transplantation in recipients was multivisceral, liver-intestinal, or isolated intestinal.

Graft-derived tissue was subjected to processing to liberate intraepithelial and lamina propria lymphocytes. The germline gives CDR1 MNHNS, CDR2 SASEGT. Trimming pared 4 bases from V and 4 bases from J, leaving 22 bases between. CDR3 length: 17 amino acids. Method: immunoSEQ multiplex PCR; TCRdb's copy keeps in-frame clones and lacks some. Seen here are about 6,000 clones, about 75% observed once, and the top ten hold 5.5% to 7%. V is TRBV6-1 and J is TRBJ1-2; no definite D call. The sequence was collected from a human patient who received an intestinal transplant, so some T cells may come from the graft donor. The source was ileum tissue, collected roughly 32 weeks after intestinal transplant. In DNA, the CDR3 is TGTGCCAGCAGTGTCTCGAACTCCGTGCGAAAGACCTATGGCTACACCTTC. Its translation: CASSVSNSVRKTYGYTF.